These T cell receptor beta chains were read from a single sample in a study of early T cells in non-severe SARS-CoV-2 infection. TCRdb used MiXCR to reprocess the 5' RACE reads, holding one entry per CDR3 protein. Found here are approximately 110,000 distinct CDR3 sequences, about 15% of them singletons; the top ten hold less than 25%. The sample comprised whole blood. These receptor sequences come from an adult who was a healthcare worker with PCR-confirmed SARS-CoV-2 infection or an uninfected control (not recorded which). CDR3s include the opening cysteine and the closing phenylalanine or tryptophan. Each record gives: V gene, clone size, J gene, D gene, CDR3 DNA, CDR3 protein. D genes are given only for firm matches. Some rows mark clone size as missing; the rest say once, few, many or name a class of expanded clone.

>TRBV12-3/TRBV12-4|.|TRBJ2-5|TRBD1
TGTGCCAGCAGTTTTTGGGACAGGGGTGACACCCAGTACTTC
CASSFWDRGDTQYF
>TRBV5-1|few|TRBJ1-2|.
TGCGCCAGCAGTAAAGAGGAGGGTAACCATGGCTACACCTTC
CASSKEEGNHGYTF
>TRBV13|many|TRBJ2-1|.
TGTGCCAGCAGCCTACAGGGCAATGAGCAGTTCTTC
CASSLQGNEQFF
>TRBV7-9|.|TRBJ2-2|.
TGTGCCAGCAGCCTTTTAGGGGCCACCGGGGAGCTGTTTTTT
CASSLLGATGELFF
>TRBV24-1|.|TRBJ1-1|.
TGTGCCACCAGTGATTCCATGAACACTGAAGCTTTCTTT
CATSDSMNTEAFF
>TRBV24-1|.|TRBJ2-3|.
TGTGCCACCGCAGGCGACCGACCAGATACGCAGTATTTT
CATAGDRPDTQYF
>TRBV4-1|few|TRBJ2-7|.
TGCGCCAGCAGCCAGCGGCCAGGGGGGTCCGAGCAGTACTTC
CASSQRPGGSEQYF
>TRBV4-1|.|TRBJ2-7|.
TGCGCCAGCAGCCAGCTCCGGGACTTTACCTACGAGCAGTACTTC
CASSQLRDFTYEQYF
>TRBV5-4|once|TRBJ2-3|.
TGTGCCAGCAGCAACGGGGGCCTTAGCACAGATACGCAGTATTTT
CASSNGGLSTDTQYF
>TRBV7-2|many|TRBJ2-7|.
TGTGCCACCGCTCGTCTCGAGTCCCCCGAATCCGAGCAGTACTTC
CATARLESPESEQYF
>TRBV6-5|few|TRBJ2-1|TRBD1
TGTGCCAGCAGTCGGTCCGGACAGGGGGTCCATGAGCAGTTCTTC
CASSRSGQGVHEQFF
>TRBV7-9|few|TRBJ2-7|.
TGTGCCAGCACCCCAGCCTTGCCGGGCCCTTCGGGCGAGCAGTACTTC
CASTPALPGPSGEQYF
>TRBV19|few|TRBJ1-5|.
TGTGCCAGTAGTATAGGTGATCTGGGAGGAAGCAATCAGCCCCAGCATTTT
CASSIGDLGGSNQPQHF
>TRBV12-3/TRBV12-4|few|TRBJ2-3|.
TGTGCCAGCAGTCCAATAGCGGAGAGCACAGATACGCAGTATTTT
CASSPIAESTDTQYF
>TRBV14|few|TRBJ2-3|.
TGTGCCAGCAGCCTTGGACTCGTCCCAGATACGCAGTATTTT
CASSLGLVPDTQYF
>TRBV5-1|few|TRBJ2-2|TRBD2
TGCGCCAGCATGGACGGGACTAGCTGGGGCGGGGAGCTGTTTTTT
CASMDGTSWGGELFF
>TRBV18|few|TRBJ1-6|.
TGTGCCAGCTCAGGACAGCAACTTTATAATTCACCCCTCCACTTT
CASSGQQLYNSPLHF
>TRBV30|.|TRBJ2-1|TRBD2
TGTGCCTGGAGTTTTCACGGGGGGGCCAATGAGCAGTTCTTC
CAWSFHGGANEQFF
>TRBV7-9|.|TRBJ2-7|.
TGTGCCAGCAGCCACGTTTTCTCGCCTTCCGTCTTC
CASSHVFSPSVF
>TRBV3-1|few|TRBJ2-3|.
TGTGCCAGCAGCGGCTCAGCTAGCACAGATACGCAGTATTTT
CASSGSASTDTQYF
>TRBV7-9|many|TRBJ1-5|.
TGTGCCAGCAGCTTAGAAGATCAGCCCCAGCATTTT
CASSLEDQPQHF
>TRBV7-9|.|TRBJ1-1|.
TGTGCCAGCAGTCAGGGTTTCGACACTGAAGCTTTCTTT
CASSQGFDTEAFF
>TRBV4-1|.|TRBJ1-4|.
TGCGCCAGCAGGGAAATTTTGGCACCGGGAAAACTGTTTTTT
CASREILAPGKLFF
>TRBV3-1|.|TRBJ2-7|.
TGTGCCAGCAGCCTGCACGCCTCCGAGCAGTACTTC
CASSLHASEQYF
>TRBV20-1|.|TRBJ1-1|.
TGCAGTGCTAGAGATTTCGCAGTGGGGGGCAGTCTTACTTTCTTT
CSARDFAVGGSLTFF
>TRBV12-3/TRBV12-4|.|TRBJ2-2|.
TGTGCCAGCAGTCAGAATGCCGGGGAGCTGTTTTTT
CASSQNAGELFF
>TRBV10-3|.|TRBJ2-2|TRBD2
TGTGCCATCAGACCGGGACTAGCGAACACCGGGGAGCTGTTTTTT
CAIRPGLANTGELFF